This entry features one TCR beta chain sequence. This sample was included in a study of T cell responses to AZD1222 COVID-19 vaccine. The protocol was immunoSEQ multiplex PCR, while the TCRdb copy is restricted to in-frame clones and leaves out a portion. The sample includes over 120,000 clones, 85% to 95% seen only once; the top ten take approximately 12%. The sample in question was peripheral blood, obtained after recovery from COVID-19. The TCR sequence derives from an adult who had recovered from COVID-19.

The CDR3 reads CAWSARDYEQYF. CDR3 sequence (DNA): TGTGCCTGGAGTGCTCGGGACTACGAGCAGTACTTC. The chain links TRBV30 to TRBJ2-7, with D tentatively TRBD2 (5 bases). The CDR3 extends over 12 amino acids. V was shortened by 1 base and J by 3 bases, with 7 bases between the two germline ends. Germline lookup yields CDR1 GTSNPN and CDR2 SVGIG (reference sequence).